This T cell receptor (beta chain) emerged from a study of cytomegalovirus exposure and HLA in healthy donors. At the level of the study: Samples from HLA-typed donors yielded about 85 million unique TCRs in an early data release.

Overall study findings and caveats: While the bulk of TCR sequences proved rare, some public TCRs turned up in many donors.

This CDR3 is built from 16 residues. V shed 4 bases and J 0 bases; nucleotides not matched to a gene: 7. Germline V gene data show CDR1 as ENHRY and CDR2 as SYGVKD. The PCR had 60 Vbeta and 13 Jbeta primers. Some clones are missing from TCRdb's copy, which holds only in-frame ones; the method was immunoSEQ multiplex PCR. In the table there are 150,000 to 200,000 clones, under 80% of which are singletons. Among the donors, all were healthy bone marrow donors. Note on this clone: The target antigen is unknown.

The rearrangement uses TRBV10-3 and TRBJ2-5, with 8 nucleotides matching TRBD2. The sequence came from a female donor in good health and CMV-seronegative. The sequenced material came from PBMCs. The CDR3, as DNA: TGTGCCATCAGTGCTGTTTCGGGGGGGTACCAAGAGACCCAGTACTTC. Protein product: CAISAVSGGYQETQYF.